This T cell receptor (beta chain) was found in a study of shared clonotypes between healthy human individuals. Clones were read by immunoSEQ multiplex PCR, and TCRdb kept only the in-frame ones, dropping some. The table records over 800,000 clones, 90% to 95% of them present only once. The germline V and J ends were trimmed by 2 bases and 0 bases, with 9 bases remaining between them. This CDR3 region has 15 residues. Germline-derived CDR1 and CDR2 are MRHNA and SNTAGT. Terminally differentiated effector memory CD45RA+ cells were excluded from the naive CD8 cells, which were CD45RO-negative and positively selected for CCR7.

The sample comprised naive CD8+ T cells sorted from blood. This TCR was recovered from a man aged 30-40 years in good health. This chain uses TRBV6-4 with TRBJ2-3; D perhaps matches TRBD2 (6 bases). CDR3 sequence (DNA): TGTGCCAGCAGTGACGGCGGGAAAAGCACAGATACGCAGTATTTT. Its translation: CASSDGGKSTDTQYF.